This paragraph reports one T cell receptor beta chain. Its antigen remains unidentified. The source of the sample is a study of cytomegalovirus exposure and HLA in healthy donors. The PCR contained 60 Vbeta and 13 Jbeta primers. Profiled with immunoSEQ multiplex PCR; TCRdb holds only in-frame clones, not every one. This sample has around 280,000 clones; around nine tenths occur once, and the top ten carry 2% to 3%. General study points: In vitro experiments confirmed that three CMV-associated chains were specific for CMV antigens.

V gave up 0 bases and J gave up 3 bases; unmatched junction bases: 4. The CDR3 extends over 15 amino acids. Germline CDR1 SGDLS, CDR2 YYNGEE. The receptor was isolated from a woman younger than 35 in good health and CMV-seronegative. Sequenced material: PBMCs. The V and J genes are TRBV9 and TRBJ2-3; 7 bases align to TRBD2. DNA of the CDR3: TGTGCCAGCAGCGTAGAGGAGCGGGAAACAGATACGCAGTATTTT. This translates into CASSVEERETDTQYF.